This TCR beta chain was sequenced for a study of patients and donors after allogeneic stem cell transplantation. Germline V gives CDR1 DFQATT, CDR2 SNEGSKA (reference sequence). Trimming pared 0 bases from V and 10 bases from J, leaving 22 bases between. The CDR3 spans 17 residues. MiXCR was run by TCRdb on the RT-PCR reads, yielding one entry per CDR3 protein. The data show hundreds of thousands of distinct CDR3 sequences, with 16% seen just once and just over 7% held by the top ten. This TCR was sampled from a human donor who was either an allogeneic HSCT recipient or a stem cell or donor lymphocyte infusion donor (not recorded which). It is not recorded whose cells these are; they may come from a transplant donor. The source material was blood, either unsorted or a sorted T cell fraction (not recorded which). The chain links TRBV20-1 to TRBJ1-6; D may be TRBD1 (6 bases). The CDR3 region has the DNA TGCAGTGCTAGAGATAGTGAGGTAGGGGGGGCACGATCACCCCTCCACTTT. This gives the protein CSARDSEVGGARSPLHF.